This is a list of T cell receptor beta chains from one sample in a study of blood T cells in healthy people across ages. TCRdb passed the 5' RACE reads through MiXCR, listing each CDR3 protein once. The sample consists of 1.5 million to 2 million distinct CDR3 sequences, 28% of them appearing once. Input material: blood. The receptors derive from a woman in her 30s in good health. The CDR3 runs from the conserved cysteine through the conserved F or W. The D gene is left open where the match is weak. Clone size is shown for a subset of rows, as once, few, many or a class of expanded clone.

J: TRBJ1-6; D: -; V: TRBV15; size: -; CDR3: CATSRVSGTNYNSPLHF; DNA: TGTGCCACCAGCAGAGTTTCCGGGACAAATTATAATTCACCCCTCCACTTT
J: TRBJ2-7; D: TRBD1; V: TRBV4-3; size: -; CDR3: CASSQARGLSYEQYF; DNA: TGCGCCAGCAGCCAAGCCAGGGGGCTATCCTACGAGCAGTACTTC
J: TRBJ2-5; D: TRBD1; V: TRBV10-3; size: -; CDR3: CAISEGTDQETQYF; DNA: TGTGCCATCAGTGAAGGGACAGACCAAGAGACCCAGTACTTC
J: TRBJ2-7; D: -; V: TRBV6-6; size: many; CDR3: CASSYYGGSYEQYF; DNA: TGTGCCAGCAGTTACTATGGGGGGTCCTACGAGCAGTACTTC
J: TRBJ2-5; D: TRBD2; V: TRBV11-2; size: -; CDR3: CASSQGLAGEYQETQYF; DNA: TGTGCCAGCAGCCAGGGACTAGCGGGGGAGTACCAAGAGACCCAGTACTTC
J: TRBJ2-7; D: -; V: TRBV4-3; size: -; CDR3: CASSQGGLSYEQYF; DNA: TGCGCCAGCAGCCAGGGGGGACTCTCCTACGAGCAGTACTTC
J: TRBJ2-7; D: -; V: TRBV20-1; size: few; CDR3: CSARDDRQGYEQYF; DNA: TGCAGTGCTAGAGATGATAGGCAGGGCTACGAGCAGTACTTC
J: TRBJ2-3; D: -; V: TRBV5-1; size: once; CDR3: CASSLVFGDMQYF; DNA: TGCGCCAGCAGCTTAGTATTTGGGGATATGCAGTATTTT
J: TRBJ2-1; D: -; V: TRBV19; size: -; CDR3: CASSMRGYNEQFF; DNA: TGTGCCAGTAGTATGAGGGGGTACAATGAGCAGTTCTTC
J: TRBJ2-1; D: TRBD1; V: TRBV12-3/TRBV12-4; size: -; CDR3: CASRLDRGHNEQFF; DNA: TGTGCCAGCAGACTCGACAGGGGGCACAATGAGCAGTTCTTC
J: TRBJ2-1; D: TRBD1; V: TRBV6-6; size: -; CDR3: CASSDGQGAYNEQFF; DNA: TGTGCCAGCAGCGATGGACAGGGGGCCTACAATGAGCAGTTCTTC
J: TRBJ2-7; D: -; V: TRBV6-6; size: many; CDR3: CASTHGAYEQYF; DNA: TGTGCCAGCACCCACGGGGCCTACGAGCAGTACTTC
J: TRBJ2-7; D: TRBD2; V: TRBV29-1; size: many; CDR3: CSATAGRAEQYF; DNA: TGCAGCGCAACGGCAGGGAGGGCCGAGCAGTACTTC
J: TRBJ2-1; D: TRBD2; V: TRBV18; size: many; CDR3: CASSPMRGGSDEQFF; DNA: TGTGCCAGCTCACCGATGCGGGGGGGTTCCGATGAGCAGTTCTTC
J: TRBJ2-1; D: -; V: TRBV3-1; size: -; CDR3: CASSQSERVGNEQFF; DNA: TGTGCCAGCAGCCAAAGTGAGCGGGTGGGCAATGAGCAGTTCTTC
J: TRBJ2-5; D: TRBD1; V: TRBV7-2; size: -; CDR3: CASSPLGTARETQYF; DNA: TGTGCCAGCAGCCCGCTCGGGACAGCCAGAGAGACCCAGTACTTC
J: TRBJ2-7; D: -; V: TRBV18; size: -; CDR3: CASSTPPGRGSPGYEQYF; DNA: TGTGCCAGCTCAACGCCCCCCGGACGGGGGAGCCCTGGCTACGAGCAGTACTTC
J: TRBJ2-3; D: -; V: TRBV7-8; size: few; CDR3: CASSLGHQVGGDTQYF; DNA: TGTGCCAGCAGCTTAGGACACCAAGTAGGGGGAGATACGCAGTATTTT
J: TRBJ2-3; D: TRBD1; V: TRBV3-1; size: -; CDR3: CASSRTQGSRDTQYF; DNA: TGTGCCAGCAGCCGGACACAGGGGTCTAGGGATACGCAGTATTTT
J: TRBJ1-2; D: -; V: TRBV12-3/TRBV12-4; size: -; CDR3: CASSRPGGHYGYTF; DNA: TGTGCCAGCAGCCGCCCAGGAGGTCACTATGGCTACACCTTC
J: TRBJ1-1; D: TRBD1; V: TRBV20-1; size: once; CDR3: CSARSGGVRTEAFF; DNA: TGCAGTGCTAGGTCAGGGGGCGTGAGGACTGAAGCTTTCTTT
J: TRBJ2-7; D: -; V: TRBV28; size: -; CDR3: CASRKQGILSYEQYF; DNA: TGTGCCAGCAGGAAACAGGGCATTTTATCCTACGAGCAGTACTTC
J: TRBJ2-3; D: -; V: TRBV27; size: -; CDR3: CASRSESTTDTQYF; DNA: TGTGCCAGTCGGTCGGAGTCGACCACAGATACGCAGTATTTT
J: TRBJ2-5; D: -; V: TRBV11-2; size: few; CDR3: CASSLGLGQQYF; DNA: TGTGCCAGCAGCTTAGGTCTTGGACAGCAGTACTTC
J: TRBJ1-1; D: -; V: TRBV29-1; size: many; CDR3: CSVERGATEAFF; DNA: TGCAGCGTTGAAAGGGGGGCCACTGAAGCTTTCTTT
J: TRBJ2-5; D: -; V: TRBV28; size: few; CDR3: CASSSPNRAETQYF; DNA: TGTGCCAGCAGTTCCCCCAACAGGGCTGAGACCCAGTACTTC